Below, one T cell receptor (beta chain) is given with its context. The data are from a study of blood T cell repertoires in COVID-19. Whole-study context: COVID-19 samples collected from the United States, Italy and Spain covered acute and convalescent phases. T cells, B-cell-depleted T cells, or PBMCs provided the cDNA or gDNA that served as material.

In the original workflow: Amplification with reference gene primers provided the estimates of nucleated cell counts. Profiling relied on immunoSEQ multiplex PCR, and the TCRdb table lists in-frame clones only, not all of them. The V and J calls and clone size come from that table; D and trimming were worked out from the DNA. The repertoire holds more than 60,000 clones, with around 80% as singletons. The receptor's source is a man aged 55 to 70 with active or convalescent COVID-19. The sequenced material came from peripheral blood.

The chain's CDR3 is CASSLDLGANRPLHF. CDR3 sequence (DNA): TGCGCCAGCAGCTTGGATTTGGGGGCCAATCGGCCCCTCCACTTT. The chain uses TRBV5-1 and TRBJ1-6, with D possibly TRBD1 on 6 matching bases. The ends were cut back, 0 bases at V and 13 bases at J, with 17 bases in the middle. The CDR3 is 15 amino acids. CDR1 and CDR2 from the germline V gene are SGHRS and YFSETQ.